This T cell receptor (beta chain) was found in a study of tumor-infiltrating lymphocytes in primary liver carcinoma. DNA and RNA were both co-extracted from approximately 22-30 mg of bulk tissue that had not been sorted. A primer in the constant region served to generate TCR beta cDNA from around 500 ng of total RNA. Slightly modified ARM-PCR served as the procedure for the TCR beta libraries. These libraries came from three rounds of nested multiplex PCR. In TCRdb, the multiplex PCR reads were re-called with MiXCR into one record per CDR3 protein. The sample gives around 71,000 distinct CDR3 sequences, 70% to 75% of which show up once; roughly an eighth is in the top ten. Study findings and constraints: Only about 7-24% of top clones appeared in all five tumor regions. Relative to blood, tumors carried a significantly larger fraction of the repertoire in their top 250 clones (p = 0.039).

Concerning this clonotype: As yet, its antigen is unknown. One end of the junction does not line up with germline, which may come from a read error.

Sequencing was done on a sample of liver tumor tissue from sampling region 4. The subset here: tumor region T4, right-lateral pole. The sequence was obtained from a woman aged 55 to 70 with primary liver carcinoma and hepatitis B virus infection.

CDR3 amino acids: CVSGFAGVDTQYF. The CDR3 DNA is TGTGTCAGCGGCTTTGCAGGGGTCGATACGCAGTATTTT. The chain couples TRBV5-6 to TRBJ2-3, with D possibly TRBD1 on 6 matching bases. The CDR3 consists of 13 residues. Germline-derived CDR1 and CDR2 are SGHDT and YYEEEE.